This T cell receptor (beta chain) emerged from a study of siplizumab effects on memory and regulatory T cells. There are 16 residues in the CDR3. With 0 bases removed from V and 2 bases from J, the gap between germline ends came to 12 bases. CDR1 is SGHDT and CDR2 is YYEEEE in the germline V gene. Data came from immunoSEQ multiplex PCR; TCRdb stores just in-frame clones and leaves some out. The sample contains over 90,000 clones, 92% of which appear only once. The sample consisted of CD4+ T cells sorted from blood. The chain uses TRBV5-6 and TRBJ1-5; D is unclear. The source is a human donor in good health. The CDR3 loop is CASSLANGRGNQPQHF. CDR3 DNA: TGTGCCAGCAGCTTGGCCAATGGGAGGGGCAATCAGCCCCAGCATTTT.